This T cell receptor beta chain originates from a study of identical twins. Only a few counts were recorded for this clonotype. Its antigen is not identified. The study's findings and limits: Low generation probability was overrepresented in out-of-frame alpha sequences shared by twins.

After template switching added a universal primer site, the resulting cDNA carried unique molecular identifiers. TCRdb recomputed calls from the 5' RACE reads with MiXCR, one row per CDR3 protein. This sample has a few hundred thousand distinct CDR3 sequences, with just under 10% found just once. The sample also formed part of further work on yellow fever vaccine responses in identical twins.

The receptor comes from a woman under 30 in good health. The specimen was PBMCs.

CDR3 amino acids: CASSDRDSYNEQFF. The CDR3 DNA reads TGTGCCAGCAGTGACCGGGACTCATACAATGAGCAGTTCTTC. The chain recombines TRBV6-1 with TRBJ2-1; TRBD2 might be the D (6 bases). The V end lost 3 bases, the J end lost 4 bases, and 10 bases lay between the germline ends. Looked up from germline, CDR1 is MNHNS and CDR2 is SASEGT. The CDR3 is 14 residues long.